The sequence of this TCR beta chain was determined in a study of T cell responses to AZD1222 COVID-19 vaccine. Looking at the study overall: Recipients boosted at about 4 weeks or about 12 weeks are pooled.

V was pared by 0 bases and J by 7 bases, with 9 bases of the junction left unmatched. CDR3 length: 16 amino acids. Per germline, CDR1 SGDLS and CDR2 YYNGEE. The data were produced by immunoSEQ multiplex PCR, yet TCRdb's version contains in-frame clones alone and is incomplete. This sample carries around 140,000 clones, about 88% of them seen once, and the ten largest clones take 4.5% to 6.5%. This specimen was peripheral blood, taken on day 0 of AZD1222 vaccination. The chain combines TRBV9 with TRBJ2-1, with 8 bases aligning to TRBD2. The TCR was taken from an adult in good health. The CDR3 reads CASSVAGAGARNEQFF. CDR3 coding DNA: TGTGCCAGCAGCGTAGCAGGAGCGGGAGCTCGGAATGAGCAGTTCTTC.